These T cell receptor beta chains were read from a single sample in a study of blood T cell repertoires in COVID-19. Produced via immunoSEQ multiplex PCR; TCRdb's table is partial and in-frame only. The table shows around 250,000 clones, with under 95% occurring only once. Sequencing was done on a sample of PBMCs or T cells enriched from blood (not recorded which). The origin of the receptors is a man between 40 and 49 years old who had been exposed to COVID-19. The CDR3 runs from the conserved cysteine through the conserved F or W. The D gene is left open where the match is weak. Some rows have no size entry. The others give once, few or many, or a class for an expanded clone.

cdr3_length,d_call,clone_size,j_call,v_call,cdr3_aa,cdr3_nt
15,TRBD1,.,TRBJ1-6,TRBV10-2,CASRSPGQGNSPLHF,TGCGCCAGCAGGTCCCCTGGACAGGGGAATTCACCCCTCCACTTT
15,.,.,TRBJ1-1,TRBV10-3,CAISVGPGRSTEAFF,TGTGCCATCAGTGTGGGTCCAGGGAGGAGCACTGAAGCTTTCTTT
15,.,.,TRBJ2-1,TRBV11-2,CASSSTGSSYNEQFF,TGTGCCAGCAGCTCCACAGGTTCCTCCTACAATGAGCAGTTCTTC
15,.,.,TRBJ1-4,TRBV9,CASSVAAATNEKLFF,TGTGCCAGCAGCGTAGCCGCGGCAACTAATGAAAAACTGTTTTTT
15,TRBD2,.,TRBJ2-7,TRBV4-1,CASSQTSGRSYEQYF,TGCGCCAGCAGCCAAACTAGCGGGAGGTCGTACGAGCAGTACTTC
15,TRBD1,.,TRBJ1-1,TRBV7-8,CASSFMGQGDTEAFF,TGTGCCAGCAGCTTTATGGGACAGGGGGATACTGAAGCTTTCTTT
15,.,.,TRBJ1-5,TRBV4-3,CASSQVRGYNQPQHF,TGCGCCAGCAGCCAAGTAAGGGGCTACAATCAGCCCCAGCATTTT
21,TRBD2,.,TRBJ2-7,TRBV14,CASSQLTTGLAPISLPYEQYF,TGTGCCAGCAGCCAGCTAACGACTGGACTAGCACCCATTTCTCTTCCCTACGAGCAGTACTTC
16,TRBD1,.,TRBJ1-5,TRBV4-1,CASSQRAGTGNQPQHF,TGCGCCAGCAGCCAAAGGGCCGGGACAGGAAATCAGCCCCAGCATTTT
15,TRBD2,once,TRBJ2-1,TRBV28,CASSPLAGSYNEQFF,TGTGCCAGCAGTCCCCTAGCGGGAAGCTACAATGAGCAGTTCTTC
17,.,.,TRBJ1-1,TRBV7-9,CASSRGQLPEANTEAFF,TGTGCCAGCAGCCGAGGACAGCTCCCAGAGGCGAACACTGAAGCTTTCTTT
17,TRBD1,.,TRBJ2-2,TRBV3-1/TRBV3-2,CASTERGQGALTGELFF,TGTGCCAGCACCGAACGGGGACAGGGGGCGTTGACCGGGGAGCTGTTTTTT
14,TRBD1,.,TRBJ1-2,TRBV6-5,CASSSPTGTYGYTF,TGTGCCAGCAGTTCCCCGACAGGGACCTATGGCTACACCTTC
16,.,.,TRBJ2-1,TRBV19,CASSIRWSSSYNEQFF,TGTGCCAGTAGTATTCGGTGGAGCTCGTCCTACAATGAGCAGTTCTTC
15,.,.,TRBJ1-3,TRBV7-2,CASSLRGSAVDTIYF,TGTGCCAGCAGCTTAAGAGGCTCCGCTGTGGACACCATATATTTT
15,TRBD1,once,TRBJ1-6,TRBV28,CASSLGGTANSPLHF,TGTGCCAGCAGTTTAGGTGGGACAGCTAATTCACCCCTCCACTTT